One sample yielded the 29 T cell receptor beta chains listed below, sequenced in a study of T cell responses to AZD1222 COVID-19 vaccine (dated by TCRdb to 2020 to 2023). Libraries were constructed by the immunoSEQ multiplex PCR assay. The immuneACCESS repertoire file appears here via TCRdb, limited to in-frame rearrangements. These files lack a portion of the clones; in checked studies, under half of the deficit traces to unresolved V genes, and the cause of the others is not known. Within this sample are some 100,000 clones, with around 84% of them counted one time only. The ten largest clonotypes hold 1.2% to 1.5% of the sample. The time point label for this specimen denotes: baseline before first vaccination. Sample: peripheral blood, taken on day 0 of AZD1222 vaccination. These receptors were taken from an adult in good health.

V is TRBV11-2 and J is TRBJ2-2; D remains unclear. V was trimmed by 2 bases and J by 6 bases, leaving 7 bases between them. The CDR3 length is 13 residues. Per the germline V gene, CDR1 is SGHAT and CDR2 is FQNNGV. The CDR3 DNA reads TGTGCCAGCAGCTTAAGGGTTGCCGGGGAGCTGTTTTTT. Translating it yields CASSLRVAGELFF.

This clone appeared once. This chain links TRBV2 with TRBJ1-1, with 7 bases matching TRBD1. This CDR3 is built from 16 residues. J lost 5 bases, V lost 0 bases, and 9 bases had no gene match. From germline, CDR1 is SNHLY and CDR2 FYNNEI. CDR3: CASSEARLRGRTEAFF. Written as DNA, the CDR3 is TGTGCCAGCAGTGAAGCCCGATTGAGGGGGCGGACTGAAGCTTTCTTT.

V gene TRBV9 combines with J gene TRBJ2-2; 11 bases line up with TRBD2. J lost 4 bases, V lost 0 bases, and 5 bases had no gene match. There are 17 residues in the CDR3. In germline, CDR1 is SGDLS, CDR2 YYNGEE. The CDR3 DNA sequence: TGTGCCAGCAGCGTAGAGAGTAGCGGGAGGGTCACCGGGGAGCTGTTTTTT. It specifies CASSVESSGRVTGELFF.

This chain uses TRBV11-3 with TRBJ1-4, with 7 positions matching TRBD1. The CDR3 has 15 amino acids. Germline loops: CDR1 SGHNT, CDR2 YENEEA. V was pared by 5 bases and J by 3 bases, with 6 bases of the junction left unmatched. This CDR3 reads CASSLWTGPNEKLFF. The CDR3 DNA follows: TGTGCCAGCAGCCTCTGGACAGGACCTAATGAAAAACTGTTTTTT. Full variable domain (remainder filled in from reference TRBV11-3 and TRBJ1-4): EAGVVQSPRYKIIEKKQPVAFWCNPISGHNTLYWYLQNLGQGPELLIRYENEEAVDDSQLPKDRFSAERLKGVDSTLKIQPAELGDSAVYLCASSLWTGPNEKLFFGSGTQLSVL.

The DNA of the CDR3 is TGTGCCTGGAGCCAAGGACGGGGGAGCGTGCAGTACTTC. This gives the protein CAWSQGRGSVQYF. The gene calls are TRBV30 and TRBJ2-7; weak D call: TRBD2 (6 bases). Trimming took off 3 bases at V and 9 bases at J, with 18 bases between the two ends. The CDR3 runs to 13 residues. Germline V gives CDR1 GTSNPN, CDR2 SVGIG (reference sequence).

The J gene is TRBJ1-4, the V gene TRBV4-2; the D is unclear. Trimming took 6 bases from V and 4 from J, leaving 12 bases between them. CDR3 length: 14 amino acids. CDR1 LGHNA and CDR2 YNFKEQ come from the germline V gene. The CDR3 DNA reads as TGTGCCAGCAGACAATTTGCCAATAATGAAAAACTGTTTTTT. This translates into CASRQFANNEKLFF.

This chain uses TRBV3-1 (or the pseudogene TRBV3-2) with TRBJ2-3; 7 bases are a match to TRBD2. The CDR3 is 13 residues long. Trimming removed 8 bases from V and 5 bases from J; junction bases left unmatched: 7. Germline assignment: CDR1 LGHDT and CDR2 YNNKEL (reference sequence). The CDR3 sequence is CASGEGQVDTQYF. CDR3 coding DNA: TGTGCCAGCGGGGAGGGGCAGGTAGATACGCAGTATTTT.

This clone was counted only a few times. This sequence joins TRBV5-1 and TRBJ1-6; no firm D call. Germline V gives CDR1 SGHRS, CDR2 YFSETQ. Trimming cost V 0 bases and J 7 bases, with 11 bases left between them. CDR3 length: 15 residues. CDR3 loop: CASSLDVGRNSPLHF. As DNA, the CDR3 is TGCGCCAGCAGCTTGGACGTGGGCAGGAATTCACCCCTCCACTTT.

CDR3 coding DNA: TGTGCCAGCAGTGGGCCCGGGACTAGCGGGATGGGTATGAAGGATACGCAGTATTTT. Residues: CASSGPGTSGMGMKDTQYF. V and J are TRBV27 and TRBJ2-3, with 13 nucleotides matching TRBD2. Germline V gene lookup returns CDR1 MNHEY and CDR2 SMNVEV (reference sequence). Trimming removed 5 bases from V and 6 bases from J; junction bases left unmatched: 17. The length of the CDR3 is 19 residues.

DNA of the CDR3: TGCGCCAGCAGCGAGACAGTTCGCTCTGGAAACACCATATATTTT. Residues: CASSETVRSGNTIYF. V and J are TRBV5-1 and TRBJ1-3, with D possibly being TRBD1 (5 bases). The CDR3 length is 15 residues. Germline V gene lookup returns CDR1 SGHRS and CDR2 YFSETQ. V was shortened by 4 bases and J by 0 bases, with 11 bases between the two germline ends.

Comment on this clone: The sample contains more than one DNA sequence encoding this CDR3. The gene calls are TRBV7-9 and TRBJ1-1; D call uncertain. The CDR3 length is 13 residues. From germline, CDR1 is SEHNR and CDR2 FQNEAQ (reference sequence). V lost 3 bases and J lost 2, with 7 bases in between. The CDR3 region is CASSFAGNTEAFF. The CDR3, as DNA: TGTGCCAGCAGCTTTGCAGGTAACACTGAAGCTTTCTTT. Full variable domain (outside the CDR3, taken from reference TRBV7-9 and TRBJ1-1): DTGVSQNPRHKITKRGQNVTFRCDPISEHNRLYWYRQTLGQGPEFLTYFQNEAQLEKSRLLSDRFSAERPKGSFSTLEIQRTEQGDSAMYLCASSFAGNTEAFFGQGTRLTVV.

This clone has more than one count but fewer than ten. Here the CDR3 DNA reads TGTGCCAGCAGCTCACACTCCGGGACACTTTCCTACGAGCAGTACTTC. Its translation: CASSSHSGTLSYEQYF. The chain couples TRBV7-8 to TRBJ2-7; TRBD1 is a possible D gene (6 bases). This CDR3 spans 16 amino acids. Trimming cost V 4 bases and J 1 base, with 17 bases left between them. CDR1 and CDR2 (germline): SGHVS, FQNEAQ.

The V gene is TRBV6-5, the J gene TRBJ1-2, with D possibly TRBD1 on 6 matching bases. Germline V gene data show CDR1 as MNHEY and CDR2 as SVGAGI. CDR3 length: 15 amino acids. The V end lost 7 bases, the J end lost 0 bases, and 15 bases lay between the germline ends. The CDR3 sequence is CASTTSGAANYGYTF. The CDR3 coding sequence is TGTGCCAGCACCACATCAGGGGCGGCTAACTATGGCTACACCTTC.

This chain joins TRBV2 and TRBJ2-7; a possible D gene is TRBD2 (7 bases). The length of the CDR3 is 14 residues. The V end was cut by 6 bases, the J end by 6 bases, with 18 bases between. Germline-derived CDR1 and CDR2 are SNHLY and FYNNEI. DNA of the CDR3: TGTGCCAGCAGCCAAGGGGGGTCGGGAGGCGAGCAGTACTTC. This codes for CASSQGGSGGEQYF.

There are a few counts of this clone. This sequence joins TRBV7-2 and TRBJ2-7; 14 positions match TRBD2. Germline V gene lookup returns CDR1 SGHTA and CDR2 FQGNSA. V dropped 5 bases and J dropped 0; count of bases not matched to a gene: 9. The CDR3 has 18 amino acids. In nucleotides, the CDR3 is TGTGCCAGCAGCCTCCAGACTAGCGGGAGGGGGAGCTCCTACGAGCAGTACTTC. Protein product: CASSLQTSGRGSSYEQYF. Filled out from reference TRBV7-2 and TRBJ2-7, the complete variable domain reads GAGVSQSPSNKVTEKGKDVELRCDPISGHTALYWYRQSLGQGLEFLIYFQGNSAPDKSGLPSDRFSAERTGGSVSTLTIQRTQQEDSAVYLCASSLQTSGRGSSYEQYFGPGTRLTVT.

The chain uses TRBV24-1 and TRBJ2-2; D is possibly TRBD2 (6 bases). The CDR3 totals 15 residues. Germline loops: CDR1 KGHDR, CDR2 SFDVKD. Trimming took 1 base from V and 1 from J, leaving 6 bases between them. CDR3 protein: CATSDFGGNTGELFF. In nucleotides, the CDR3 is TGTGCCACCAGTGATTTCGGGGGGAACACCGGGGAGCTGTTTTTT.

CDR3 sequence (DNA): TGTGCCAGCAGGGCTAGCTATAATTCACCCCTCCACTTT. Amino acids: CASRASYNSPLHF. The chain uses TRBV28 and TRBJ1-6; unclear D gene. In germline, CDR1 is MDHEN, CDR2 SYDVKM. The V end lost 6 bases, the J end lost 3 bases, and 6 bases lay between the germline ends. The CDR3 is 13 residues long.

The chain uses TRBV5-4 and TRBJ1-2, with 10 bases lining up with TRBD1. Trimming took 2 bases from V and 2 from J; bases not matched to a gene: 3. The CDR3 is made up of 15 amino acids. Germline lookup yields CDR1 SGHNT and CDR2 YYREEE (reference sequence). CDR3 in DNA: TGTGCCAGCAGCTTCGACAGGGGGCGAAACTATGGCTACACCTTC. It encodes CASSFDRGRNYGYTF.

The CDR3 DNA follows: TGTGCCAGCCGATCTGACAGGGCACTCCCCTACTATGGCTACACCTTC. Amino acid sequence: CASRSDRALPYYGYTF. V is TRBV27 and J is TRBJ1-2; 7 nucleotides align to TRBD1. The V gene end was trimmed by 8 bases and the J gene end by 3 bases; junction bases not matched to a gene: 15. The length of the CDR3 is 16 residues. Per the germline V gene, CDR1 is MNHEY and CDR2 is SMNVEV (reference sequence).

The chain is built from TRBV5-4 and TRBJ2-3; TRBD2 agrees at 10 bases. In germline, CDR1 is SGHNT, CDR2 YYREEE (reference sequence). This CDR3 has 14 amino acids. The junction had 1 base not matched to a gene; V was cut back by 2 bases and J by 4 bases. The CDR3 bases are TGTGCCAGCAGCTTAGCGGGGGGGGCAGATACGCAGTATTTT. This sequence encodes CASSLAGGADTQYF. Full variable domain (remainder filled in from reference TRBV5-4 and TRBJ2-3): ETGVTQSPTHLIKTRGQQVTLRCSSQSGHNTVSWYQQALGQGPQFIFQYYREEENGRGNFPPRFSGLQFPNYSSELNVNALELDDSALYLCASSLAGGADTQYFGPGTRLTVL.

J is TRBJ1-2 and V is TRBV7-9; 9 bases are a match to TRBD1. The J segment lost 6 bases and the V segment lost 2 bases, leaving 7 bases of the junction unmatched. The CDR3 consists of 15 residues. CDR1 SEHNR and CDR2 FQNEAQ come from the germline V gene (reference sequence). The CDR3: CASSLMGDRGDGYTF. The CDR3 DNA sequence: TGTGCCAGCAGCTTAATGGGAGACAGGGGGGATGGCTACACCTTC.

The V and J genes are TRBV19 and TRBJ2-2; the D is unclear. Deletions cut 4 bases from V and 8 bases from J, with 11 bases between. Germline assignment: CDR1 LNHDA and CDR2 SQIVND (reference sequence). The CDR3 has 13 amino acids. DNA of the CDR3: TGTGCCAGTAGTAGCCACGAGGCAGGGGAGCTGTTTTTT. Translated: CASSSHEAGELFF.

This chain links TRBV30 with TRBJ1-2; TRBD1 is a possible D gene (6 bases). Germline V gives CDR1 GTSNPN, CDR2 SVGIG (reference sequence). V was trimmed by 4 bases and J by 8 bases, leaving 17 bases between them. The CDR3 length is 13 residues. Here the CDR3 DNA reads TGTGCCTGGACGGGGGGCTCCCTAAGGGGCTACACCTTC. Protein: CAWTGGSLRGYTF.

The V and J genes are TRBV5-1 and TRBJ2-3; D not resolved. V was pared by 0 bases and J by 4 bases, with 9 bases between. Germline CDR1 SGHRS, CDR2 YFSETQ. CDR3 length: 14 residues. CDR3 loop: CASSLEVEPDTQYF. CDR3 nucleotides: TGCGCCAGCAGCTTGGAGGTTGAGCCAGATACGCAGTATTTT.

V and J are TRBV28 and TRBJ2-5; the match to TRBD2 covers 8 bases. V dropped 7 bases and J dropped 1; count of bases not matched to a gene: 11. The germline V gene has CDR1 MDHEN and CDR2 SYDVKM. The CDR3 is made up of 16 amino acids. The CDR3 reads CASTQRGGATQETQYF. DNA of the CDR3: TGTGCCAGCACCCAACGGGGGGGGGCAACCCAAGAGACCCAGTACTTC.

The CDR3 protein is CASSRGQQYQPQHF. For the CDR3, the DNA is TGTGCCAGCAGTAGGGGACAGCAATATCAGCCCCAGCATTTT. The genes are TRBV6-2 or TRBV6-3 and TRBJ1-5, with 7 bases that match TRBD1. With 5 bases clipped from V and 5 bases from J, the junction kept 6 bases outside the gene matches. Germline V gene data show CDR1 as MNHEY and CDR2 as SVGEGT. This CDR3 spans 14 amino acids.

V and J are TRBV28 and TRBJ1-2; weak D call: TRBD1 (5 bases). The CDR3 consists of 15 residues. Germline CDR1 is MDHEN and CDR2 is SYDVKM. The V end lost 5 bases, the J end lost 8 bases, and 21 bases lay between the germline ends. CDR3 bases: TGTGCCAGCAGTCTCTCTCGGGGCATGGCGTACGGCTACACCTTC. Translated: CASSLSRGMAYGYTF.

The chain joins TRBV7-9 to TRBJ2-5; D is tentatively TRBD1 or TRBD2 (5 bases each). CDR3 length: 13 amino acids. CDR1 and CDR2 (germline): SEHNR, FQNEAQ (reference sequence). The ends were cut back, 8 bases at V and 3 bases at J, with 13 bases in the middle. CDR3 in amino acids: CASRGVWKETQYF. CDR3 sequence (DNA): TGTGCCAGCCGAGGGGTCTGGAAAGAGACCCAGTACTTC.

This chain uses TRBV3-1 (or the pseudogene TRBV3-2) with TRBJ2-1, with D perhaps given as TRBD1 or TRBD2 (6 bases each). The CDR3 is made up of 19 amino acids. CDR1 is LGHDT, CDR2 YNNKEL, per germline (reference sequence). V was pared by 7 bases and J by 5 bases, with 30 bases between. CDR3 in amino acids: CASTPLGGPEDLRNNEQFF. CDR3 coding DNA: TGTGCCAGCACCCCATTGGGGGGCCCAGAAGACTTAAGAAACAATGAGCAGTTCTTC.